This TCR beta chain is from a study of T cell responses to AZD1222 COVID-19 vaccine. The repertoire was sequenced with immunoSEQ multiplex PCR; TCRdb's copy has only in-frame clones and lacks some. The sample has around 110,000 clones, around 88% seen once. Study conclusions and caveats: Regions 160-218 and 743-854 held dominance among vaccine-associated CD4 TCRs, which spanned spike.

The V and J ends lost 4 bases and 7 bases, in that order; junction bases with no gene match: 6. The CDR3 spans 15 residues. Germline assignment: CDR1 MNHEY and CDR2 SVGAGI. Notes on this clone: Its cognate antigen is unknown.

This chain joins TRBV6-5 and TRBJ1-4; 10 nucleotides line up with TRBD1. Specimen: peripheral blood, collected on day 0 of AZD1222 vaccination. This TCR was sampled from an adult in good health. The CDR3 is CASSSDRGRGEKLFF. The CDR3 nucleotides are TGTGCCAGCAGTTCTGACAGGGGGCGGGGTGAAAAACTGTTTTTT.